Presented here are 5 T cell receptor beta chains from one specimen sequenced in a study of early T cells in non-severe SARS-CoV-2 infection. MiXCR, run by TCRdb on the 5' RACE reads, gives a single entry per CDR3 protein. The table lists 80,000 to 100,000 distinct CDR3 sequences, 12% of them singletons, with approximately 7% in the top ten. The specimen sequenced was whole blood. The receptors were gathered from an adult who was a healthcare worker with PCR-confirmed SARS-CoV-2 infection or an uninfected control (not recorded which).

This clonotype was detected only a few times. The chain uses TRBV12-3 or TRBV12-4 and TRBJ2-1; unclear D gene. V was shortened by 5 bases and J by 5 bases, with 10 bases between the two germline ends. The CDR3 has 13 amino acids. CDR3 sequence reads: CASSTIGDNEQFF. For the CDR3, the DNA is TGTGCCAGCAGTACAATTGGCGACAATGAGCAGTTCTTC.

The V and J genes are TRBV13 and TRBJ2-1; D may correspond to TRBD1 or TRBD2 (6 bases each). Germline loops: CDR1 PRHDT, CDR2 FYEKMQ (reference sequence). V dropped 4 bases and J dropped 6 bases, with 19 bases sitting between them. The CDR3 consists of 16 residues. DNA for the CDR3: TGTGCCAGCAGCTCGAGGGGGTTTAGCGGTGGCAATGAGCAGTTCTTC. Its translation is CASSSRGFSGGNEQFF. Looking up the rest from reference TRBV13 and TRBJ2-1 gives the full variable domain: AAGVIQSPRHLIKEKRETATLKCYPIPRHDTVYWYQQGPGQDPQFLISFYEKMQSDKGSIPDRFSAQQFSDYHSELNMSSLELGDSALYFCASSSRGFSGGNEQFFGPGTRLTVL.

This clonotype has only a few counts. The V gene is TRBV4-3, the J gene TRBJ2-1, with D possibly matching TRBD1 (5 bases). There are 16 residues in the CDR3. Germline CDR1 reads LGHNA; CDR2 reads YSLEER. The V gene lost 1 base and the J gene lost 6 bases, with 16 bases spanning the gap. As DNA, the CDR3 is TGCGCCAGCAGCCAAGGGGGCGACAGAGTAAGCAATGAGCAGTTCTTC. Amino acids: CASSQGGDRVSNEQFF.

This clonotype has more than one count but fewer than ten. The chain carries TRBV5-1 and TRBJ2-3, with D possibly TRBD2 on 6 matching bases. V was cut by 2 bases and J by 3 bases, with 10 bases left in between. CDR3 length: 14 residues. Germline values: CDR1 SGHRS, CDR2 YFSETQ. CDR3 in DNA: TGCGCCAGCAGCTTCGCGGGGCCGACAGATACGCAGTATTTT. Encoded protein: CASSFAGPTDTQYF.

This chain joins TRBV9 and TRBJ2-3; 14 bases match TRBD2. The CDR3 length is 16 residues. Per the germline V gene, CDR1 is SGDLS and CDR2 is YYNGEE. V lost 4 bases, J lost 1 base, and 2 bases stayed unmatched. The CDR3 DNA reads as TGTGCCAGCAGCCTGACTAGCGGGAGGGGCACAGATACGCAGTATTTT. Its translation: CASSLTSGRGTDTQYF.